This T cell receptor beta chain stems from a study of CD8+ T cells in alopecia areata. The overall study: Treated patients were given 5 to 10 mg oral tofacitinib twice daily.

Findings and caveats of the study: A large proportion of expanded lesional clones were detected persisting in scalp and blood during tofacitinib. The study found tofacitinib significantly decreased scalp clonality and expanded CD8+ clones among the top 100.

RNA extraction and reverse transcription yielded cDNA as sequencing template. This table comes from immunoSEQ multiplex PCR, and its TCRdb copy is limited to in-frame clones, with some not included. Seen here are about 180,000 clones, approximately 55% observed once, and the top ten hold 10% to 14%. With respect to this clone: As yet, its antigen is unknown. The junction departs from germline at one end; a sequencing error may be responsible.

Regarding treatment: oral pan-JAK inhibitor, 5-10 mg twice daily. Researchers took lesional scalp punch biopsies and peripheral blood from people who were alopecia areata patients. This TCR was sampled from a human donor with alopecia areata. Sequenced material: CD8+ T cells sorted from blood, taken at week 24, from a patient treated with tofacitinib.

The CDR3 protein is CASSGIGDRASVF. The CDR3 DNA is TGTGCCAGCAGTGGTATTGGGGACAGGGCCTCTGTCTTC. The V call is TRBV2, the J call TRBJ1-2; 9 bases are a match to TRBD1. Germline CDR1 reads SNHLY; CDR2 reads FYNNEI. This CDR3 has 13 residues.